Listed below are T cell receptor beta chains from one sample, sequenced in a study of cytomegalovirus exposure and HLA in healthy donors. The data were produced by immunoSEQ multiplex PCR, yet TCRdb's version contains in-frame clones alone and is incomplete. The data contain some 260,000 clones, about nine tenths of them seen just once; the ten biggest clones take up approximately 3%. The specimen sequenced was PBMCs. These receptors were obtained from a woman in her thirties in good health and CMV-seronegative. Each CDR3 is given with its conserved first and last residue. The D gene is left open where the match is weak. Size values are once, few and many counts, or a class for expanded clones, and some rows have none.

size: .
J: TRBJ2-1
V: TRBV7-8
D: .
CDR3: CASRSPLGPSYNEQFF
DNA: TGTGCCAGCAGATCTCCCCTTGGGCCCTCCTACAATGAGCAGTTCTTC

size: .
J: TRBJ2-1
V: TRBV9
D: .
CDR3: CASSVVGGGPYNEQFF
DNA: TGTGCCAGCAGCGTAGTAGGAGGGGGACCCTACAATGAGCAGTTCTTC

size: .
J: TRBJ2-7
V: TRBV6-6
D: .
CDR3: CASSYSFREQYF
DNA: TGTGCCAGCAGTTACTCATTCCGGGAGCAGTACTTC

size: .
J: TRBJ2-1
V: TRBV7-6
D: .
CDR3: CASSLGEINWQFF
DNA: TGTGCCAGCAGCTTAGGGGAAATCAACTGGCAGTTCTTC

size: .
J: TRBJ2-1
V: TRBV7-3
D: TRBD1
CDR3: CASSPSGTGYNEQFF
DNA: TGTGCCAGCAGCCCCTCCGGGACAGGCTACAATGAGCAGTTCTTC

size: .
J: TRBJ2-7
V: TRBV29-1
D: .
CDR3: CSVELGEWSGEQYF
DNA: TGCAGCGTTGAACTGGGAGAATGGTCCGGCGAGCAGTACTTC

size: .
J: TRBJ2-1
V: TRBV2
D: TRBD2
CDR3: CASKSGGLWNEQFF
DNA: TGTGCCAGCAAGTCGGGAGGGCTCTGGAATGAGCAGTTCTTC

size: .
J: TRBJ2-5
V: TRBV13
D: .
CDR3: CASSFVGGETQYF
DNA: TGTGCCAGCAGCTTCGTGGGGGGAGAGACCCAGTACTTC

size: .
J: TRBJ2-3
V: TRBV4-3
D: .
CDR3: CASSQDQTGSLRTDTQYF
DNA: TGCGCCAGCAGCCAAGACCAGACTGGTAGCCTCCGCACAGATACGCAGTATTTT

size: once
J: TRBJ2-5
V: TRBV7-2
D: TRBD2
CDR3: CASSFSGRVEETQYF
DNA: TGTGCCAGCAGCTTTAGCGGGAGGGTCGAAGAGACCCAGTACTTC

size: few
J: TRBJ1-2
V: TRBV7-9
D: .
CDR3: CASSLGWGYGYTF
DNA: TGTGCCAGCAGCTTAGGCTGGGGCTATGGCTACACCTTC

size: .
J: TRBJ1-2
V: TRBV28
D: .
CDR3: CASSLMAGNGYTF
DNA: TGTGCCAGCAGTTTAATGGCAGGGAATGGCTACACCTTC

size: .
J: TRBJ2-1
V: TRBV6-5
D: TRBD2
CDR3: CASSYSGLVGEQFF
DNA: TGTGCCAGCAGTTACTCAGGACTAGTTGGGGAGCAGTTCTTC

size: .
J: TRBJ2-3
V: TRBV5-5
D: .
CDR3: CASSLDSTDTQYF
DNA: TGTGCCAGCAGCCTTGACAGCACAGATACGCAGTATTTT

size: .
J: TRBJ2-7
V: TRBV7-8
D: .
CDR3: CASRHTWDPTDEQYF
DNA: TGTGCCAGCAGGCATACCTGGGACCCAACGGACGAGCAGTACTTC

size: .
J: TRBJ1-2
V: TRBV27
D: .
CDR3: CASSFGSNYGYTF
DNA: TGTGCCAGCAGTTTTGGCAGCAACTATGGCTACACCTTC

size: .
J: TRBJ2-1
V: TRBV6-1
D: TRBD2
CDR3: CAGRGGSSYNEQFF
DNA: TGTGCCGGCCGGGGGGGGAGCTCCTACAATGAGCAGTTCTTC

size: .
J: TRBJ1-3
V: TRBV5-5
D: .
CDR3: CASSSTSLSGNTIYF
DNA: TGTGCCAGCAGCTCGACCTCGCTCTCCGGAAACACCATATATTTT

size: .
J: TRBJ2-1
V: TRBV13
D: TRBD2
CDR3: CASSYLTSGRANEQFF
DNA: TGTGCCAGCAGCTACTTAACTAGCGGGAGGGCCAATGAGCAGTTCTTC

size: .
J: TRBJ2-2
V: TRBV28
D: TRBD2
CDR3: CASSLSGGRSGELFF
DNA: TGTGCCAGCAGTTTATCCGGCGGGAGGTCCGGGGAGCTGTTTTTT

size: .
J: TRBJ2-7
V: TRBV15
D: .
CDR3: CATSQEVGYEQYF
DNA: TGTGCCACCAGTCAGGAGGTTGGATACGAGCAGTACTTC

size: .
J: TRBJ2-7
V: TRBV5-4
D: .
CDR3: CASSLGGAEQYF
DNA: TGTGCCAGCAGCTTGGGAGGGGCCGAGCAGTACTTC

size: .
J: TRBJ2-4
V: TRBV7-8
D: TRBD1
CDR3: CASNNDRDDIQYF
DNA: TGTGCCAGCAACAACGACAGGGATGACATTCAGTACTTC

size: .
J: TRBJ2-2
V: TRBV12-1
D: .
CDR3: CASSCQQGASTGELFF
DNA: TGTGCCAGCAGCTGTCAACAGGGGGCAAGTACCGGGGAGCTGTTTTTT

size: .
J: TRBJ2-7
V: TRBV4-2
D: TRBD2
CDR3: CASSPTGGEQYF
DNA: TGTGCCAGCAGCCCGACGGGAGGCGAGCAGTACTTC

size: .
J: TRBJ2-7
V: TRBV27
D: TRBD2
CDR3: CASRPGTAYGTSGWTYEQYF
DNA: TGTGCCAGCAGGCCGGGGACAGCCTACGGCACTAGCGGGTGGACCTACGAGCAGTACTTC

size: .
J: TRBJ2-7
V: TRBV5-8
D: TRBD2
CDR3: CASSKGLAGGATYEQYF
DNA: TGTGCCAGCAGCAAGGGACTAGCGGGAGGCGCCACCTACGAGCAGTACTTC

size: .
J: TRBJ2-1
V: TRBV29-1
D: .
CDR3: CSVEGGSSYNEQFF
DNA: TGCAGCGTTGAAGGTGGAAGCTCCTACAATGAGCAGTTCTTC

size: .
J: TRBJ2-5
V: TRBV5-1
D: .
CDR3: CASSWVDGGQETQYF
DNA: TGCGCCAGCAGCTGGGTGGACGGGGGACAAGAGACCCAGTACTTC

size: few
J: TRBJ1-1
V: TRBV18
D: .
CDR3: CASSPLGQGKTEAFF
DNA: TGTGCCAGCTCACCTTTAGGGCAGGGAAAAACTGAAGCTTTCTTT

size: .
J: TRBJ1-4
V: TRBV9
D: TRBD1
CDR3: CASSRQGRNEKLFF
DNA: TGTGCCAGCAGCCGACAGGGAAGAAATGAAAAACTGTTTTTT

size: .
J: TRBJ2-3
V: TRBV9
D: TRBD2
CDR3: CASSSSGSSTDTQYF
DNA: TGTGCCAGCAGCTCTAGCGGGAGCAGCACAGATACGCAGTATTTT

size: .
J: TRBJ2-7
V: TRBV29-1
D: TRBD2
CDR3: CSAGTSGISDYEQYF
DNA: TGCAGCGCCGGGACTAGCGGGATCTCTGACTACGAGCAGTACTTC

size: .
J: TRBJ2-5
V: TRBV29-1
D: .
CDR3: CSVQGRGGETQYF
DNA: TGCAGCGTCCAGGGAAGGGGAGGAGAGACCCAGTACTTC

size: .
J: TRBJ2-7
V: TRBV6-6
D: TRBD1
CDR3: CATSTGGEQYF
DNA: TGTGCCACGTCAACAGGGGGCGAGCAGTACTTC

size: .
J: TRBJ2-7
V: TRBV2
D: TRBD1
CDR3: CASRTARDRPYEQYF
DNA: TGTGCCAGCAGGACGGCCCGGGACAGGCCCTACGAGCAGTACTTC

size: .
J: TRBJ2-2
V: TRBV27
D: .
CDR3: CASSWVDRLNTGELFF
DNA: TGTGCCAGCAGTTGGGTTGACAGGCTGAACACCGGGGAGCTGTTTTTT

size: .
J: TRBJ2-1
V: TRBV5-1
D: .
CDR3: CASSLDWNEQFF
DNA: TGCGCCAGCAGCCTAGACTGGAATGAGCAGTTCTTC

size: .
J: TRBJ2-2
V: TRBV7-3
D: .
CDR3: CASSLTQGAGELFF
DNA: TGTGCCAGCAGCTTAACACAGGGTGCCGGGGAGCTGTTTTTT

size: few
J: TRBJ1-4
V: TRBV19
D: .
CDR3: CASSTSSPNLSEKLFF
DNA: TGTGCCAGTAGTACCTCCTCGCCCAATCTATCTGAAAAACTGTTTTTT

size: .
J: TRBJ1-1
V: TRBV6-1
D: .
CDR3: CASRTIQGNGEAFF
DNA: TGTGCCAGCAGAACTATCCAGGGGAACGGTGAAGCTTTCTTT